These T cell receptor beta chains were read from a single sample in a study of blood T cell repertoires in COVID-19. TCRdb's table, derived via immunoSEQ multiplex PCR, lists solely in-frame clones and lacks some. Of fewer than 300,000 clones listed, 75% to 90% were seen once; the top ten hold around 0.88%. Sequencing input: peripheral blood. The receptor set was obtained from a man aged 25-40 years with acute or convalescent COVID-19. Both conserved end residues are part of each CDR3. D genes are given only for firm matches. Not all rows give a size; the values are once, few, many and, for expanded clones, a class.

TRBV6-1	-	TRBJ2-7	-	TGTGCCAGCAGTGAATCTCCCTCCTACCCCTACGAGCAGTACTTC	CASSESPSYPYEQYF
TRBV2	-	TRBJ2-5	-	TGTGCCAGCAGTGAAGCCGGGACTCTGCAAGAGACCCAGTACTTC	CASSEAGTLQETQYF
TRBV19	-	TRBJ2-7	-	TGTGCCAGTAGTATAGGGGGGACGGGGGGCGACGAGCAGTACTTC	CASSIGGTGGDEQYF
TRBV5-1	-	TRBJ1-1	TRBD1	TGCGCCAGCAGCCCACAGGGGGGGAACACTGAAGCTTTCTTT	CASSPQGGNTEAFF
TRBV4-1	-	TRBJ1-1	-	TGCGCCAGCAGCCAAGTTTCAGGGGTTAATGAAGCTTTCTTT	CASSQVSGVNEAFF
TRBV5-6	-	TRBJ1-1	TRBD1	TGTGCCAGCAGCCGAATGACAGGGGGCTACAACACTGAAGCTTTCTTT	CASSRMTGGYNTEAFF
TRBV5-4	once	TRBJ2-7	-	TGTGCCAGCAGTATTGACAGGACGGGCGAGCAGTACTTC	CASSIDRTGEQYF
TRBV7-2	-	TRBJ2-3	-	TGTGCCAGCAGCTTCCAAGCGGATACGCAGTATTTT	CASSFQADTQYF
TRBV18	many	TRBJ1-1	-	TGTGCCAGCTCACCGTTTGGTGAGGACACTGAAGCTTTCTTT	CASSPFGEDTEAFF
TRBV25-1	few	TRBJ1-5	-	TGTGCCAGCAGTGTTACTACAGGGCAGCCCCAGCATTTT	CASSVTTGQPQHF
TRBV5-4	-	TRBJ1-6	TRBD1	TGTGCCAGCAGCTTGGGGGCGGGACAGGGAATTTCACCCCTCCACTTT	CASSLGAGQGISPLHF
TRBV19	-	TRBJ1-2	-	TGTGCCAGTAGTTTCCGGGACTATGGCTACACCTTC	CASSFRDYGYTF
TRBV10-2	-	TRBJ2-1	TRBD2	TGCGCCAGCAGGACTAGCGGCGGGTATGGCCATGAGCAGTTCTTC	CASRTSGGYGHEQFF
TRBV3-1/TRBV3-2	-	TRBJ1-2	TRBD1	TGTGCCAGCAGCCAGGTCGCGGACAGGGTAGCCTTC	CASSQVADRVAF
TRBV11-2	-	TRBJ2-3	-	TGTGCCAGCAGCCCGGACTCTTATACGCAGTATTTT	CASSPDSYTQYF
TRBV2	-	TRBJ1-5	-	TGTGCCAGCAGCGTATACATAAAGGGAGGCAATCAGCCCCAGCATTTT	CASSVYIKGGNQPQHF
TRBV6-1	-	TRBJ1-4	-	TGTGCCAGCAGTGAAGTTTGGGCTCATGAAAAACTGTTTTTT	CASSEVWAHEKLFF
TRBV5-1	-	TRBJ1-6	-	TGCGCCAGCAGCGGAGACGGGACACCGTATTCACCCCTCCACTTT	CASSGDGTPYSPLHF
TRBV6-1	once	TRBJ2-7	-	TGTGCCAGCAGTGAAAGCAGGGCGTCGACCTACGAGCAGTACTTC	CASSESRASTYEQYF
TRBV6-5	-	TRBJ2-3	-	TGTGCCAGCAGTTACTCAGCGTACGCAGATACGCAGTATTTT	CASSYSAYADTQYF
TRBV27	-	TRBJ1-1	TRBD1	TGTGCCAGCAGTTCCCCAGGGGGCAGGACTGAAGCTTTCTTT	CASSSPGGRTEAFF
TRBV28	-	TRBJ1-2	-	TGTGCCAGCCTCGACAGGAGTAACTATGGCTACACCTTC	CASLDRSNYGYTF
TRBV7-9	-	TRBJ1-1	TRBD1	TGTGCCAGCAGCTGGGGACAGGGCACTGAAGCTTTCTTT	CASSWGQGTEAFF
TRBV24-1	-	TRBJ2-5	TRBD2	TGTGCCACCAGTGACCGCCGGGACTACGTTGGAGTGGAGACCCAGTACTTC	CATSDRRDYVGVETQYF
TRBV14	-	TRBJ2-1	-	TGTGCCAGCAGCCAAGCTGGCGGAACATACAATGAGCAGTTCTTC	CASSQAGGTYNEQFF
TRBV18	-	TRBJ1-5	TRBD1	TGTGCCAGCTCACCACCGACGGGACAGGGCGTATGGCCCCAGCATTTT	CASSPPTGQGVWPQHF
TRBV18	-	TRBJ2-7	TRBD1	TGTGCCAGCTCACCAGGGACAGGGGTCAGGGAGCAGTACTTC	CASSPGTGVREQYF
TRBV6-5	once	TRBJ1-2	-	TGTGCCAGCAGAGCAAATTATGGCTACACCTTC	CASRANYGYTF
TRBV19	few	TRBJ1-1	-	TGTGCCAGTAGTATCGGGGTGAACACTGAAGCTTTCTTT	CASSIGVNTEAFF
TRBV15	once	TRBJ2-5	TRBD1	TGTGCCACCAGCCGGGGACAGAGAGAGACCCAGTACTTC	CATSRGQRETQYF
TRBV11-2	-	TRBJ2-5	-	TGTGCCAGCAGCCCGAATCGGGTACGGGAGACCCAGTACTTC	CASSPNRVRETQYF
TRBV30	-	TRBJ1-1	-	TGTGCCTGGAGTCGGGGGGGGATTACCATGAACACTGAAGCTTTCTTT	CAWSRGGITMNTEAFF
TRBV6-5	once	TRBJ1-1	TRBD1	TGTGCCAGCAGTTACCGAGACAGGGGCCGACTGGCTTTCTTT	CASSYRDRGRLAFF
TRBV27	-	TRBJ2-7	-	TGTGCCAGCAGTTTACTCGCCGGGGTCCACGAGCAGTACTTC	CASSLLAGVHEQYF
TRBV5-5	-	TRBJ1-1	-	TGTGCCAGCAGTATCGAAGGGGCCACTGAAGCTTTCTTT	CASSIEGATEAFF
TRBV5-4	-	TRBJ1-1	-	TGTGCCAGCAGCTACCCCGACAGGAGGAACACTGAAGCTTTCTTT	CASSYPDRRNTEAFF
TRBV5-6	-	TRBJ1-6	TRBD1	TGTGCCAGCAGCCCCGCTCGGACAGGGACCTCACCCCTCCACTTT	CASSPARTGTSPLHF
TRBV4-1	-	TRBJ2-1	TRBD2	TGCGCCAGCAGCCAAGACGGTATAGCGGGACCTAGGGATGAGCAGTTCTTC	CASSQDGIAGPRDEQFF
TRBV12-5	-	TRBJ2-2	-	TGTGCTAGTGGTCCCCTCTACGGGGAGCTGTTTTTT	CASGPLYGELFF
TRBV29-1	once	TRBJ2-3	TRBD1	TGCAGCGCCCCCTTCCGTCCGGGACAGGGATATGAAGATACGCAGTATTTT	CSAPFRPGQGYEDTQYF
TRBV19	once	TRBJ1-5	-	TGTGCCAGTAGTATCGGGTATAGCAATCAGCCCCAGCATTTT	CASSIGYSNQPQHF
TRBV3-1/TRBV3-2	few	TRBJ1-2	TRBD1	TGTGCCAGCAGCCACCGGGGACAGGCTATTGACGGCTACACCTTC	CASSHRGQAIDGYTF
TRBV11-2	-	TRBJ2-5	TRBD2	TGTGCCAGCAGCCCTCGGGGGGGCGGCGAGACCCAGTACTTC	CASSPRGGGETQYF
TRBV28	-	TRBJ1-5	TRBD1	TGTGCCAGCAGATCGGGACAGAGTCATCAGCCCCAGCATTTT	CASRSGQSHQPQHF
TRBV7-6	-	TRBJ2-1	TRBD2	TGTGCCAGCAGCTTCGCGGGAGGGCCTAATAATGAGCAGTTCTTC	CASSFAGGPNNEQFF
TRBV7-8	-	TRBJ2-5	-	TGTGCCAGCAGGGCCGGGTATGGCGGTGGGGAGACCCAGTACTTC	CASRAGYGGGETQYF
TRBV6-5	-	TRBJ1-6	-	TGTGCCAGCAGTTACGGAGGCCATAATTCACCCCTCCACTTT	CASSYGGHNSPLHF
TRBV6-1	-	TRBJ2-3	TRBD1	TGTGCCAGCAGTGAAAGTAGGGGGCAAGATACGCAGTATTTT	CASSESRGQDTQYF